One sample yielded the 5 T cell receptor beta chains listed below, sequenced in a study of memory CD4+ T cells and cytomegalovirus serostatus. Single viable CD3+CD4+CD8-CD45RO+ cells were sorted as the memory CD4+ T cells. The method was immunoSEQ multiplex PCR; TCRdb's version includes in-frame clones alone and lacks a portion of them. The sample yields 85,000 to 100,000 clones, 75% to 85% seen once. Material: memory CD4+ T cells from blood. Receptors originate from an adult in good health and CMV-seropositive.

The V gene is TRBV21-1, the J gene TRBJ1-4; TRBD1, the table's D call, was not compared with the DNA. TRBV21-1 is reported as a pseudogene. The CDR3 runs 16 residues. This CDR3 is CASSKGRSGTNEKLFF. DNA for the CDR3: TGTGCCAGCAGCAAAGGCAGATCAGGGACTAATGAAAAACTGTTTTTT.

This clone appeared a single time. This chain uses TRBV4-1 with TRBJ2-7; D might be TRBD1 or TRBD2, each matching 6 bases. The V gene's germline CDR1 is MGHRA and CDR2 YSYEKL. V lost 0 bases and J 2 bases, leaving 20 bases between the germline ends. There are 18 residues in the CDR3. The CDR3 DNA follows: TGCGCCAGCAGCCAAGACCAAGATCGGGGGACATGGGCCTACGAGCAGTACTTC. The encoded protein is CASSQDQDRGTWAYEQYF.

The genes are TRBV28 and TRBJ1-1, with D perhaps matching TRBD1 (5 bases). The CDR3 is 14 amino acids. V lost 3 bases, J lost 8 bases, and 16 bases lay in between. Germline loops: CDR1 MDHEN, CDR2 SYDVKM. CDR3 nucleotides: TGTGCCAGCAGTTTGGCTCCCGGGCAGGGAGAAGCTTTCTTT. This sequence encodes CASSLAPGQGEAFF.

The chain employs TRBV5-1 and TRBJ2-1; D could derive from TRBD1 or TRBD2 (6 bases each). This CDR3 comprises 16 residues. From germline, CDR1 is SGHRS and CDR2 YFSETQ. With 4 bases removed from V and 5 bases from J, the gap between germline ends came to 19 bases. CDR3 residues: CASSGGTTGSNNEQFF. Here the CDR3 DNA reads TGCGCCAGCAGCGGGGGGACAACCGGGAGCAACAATGAGCAGTTCTTC.

The chain carries TRBV2 and TRBJ2-2; 7 bases fit TRBD1. The germline V gene has CDR1 SNHLY and CDR2 FYNNEI. J gave up 6 bases and V 6 bases, and 7 bases lay outside the gene matches. This CDR3 region has 14 residues. DNA for the CDR3: TGTGCCAGCAGACAGGGGAGTTCGTCCGGGGAGCTGTTTTTT. This encodes CASRQGSSSGELFF.